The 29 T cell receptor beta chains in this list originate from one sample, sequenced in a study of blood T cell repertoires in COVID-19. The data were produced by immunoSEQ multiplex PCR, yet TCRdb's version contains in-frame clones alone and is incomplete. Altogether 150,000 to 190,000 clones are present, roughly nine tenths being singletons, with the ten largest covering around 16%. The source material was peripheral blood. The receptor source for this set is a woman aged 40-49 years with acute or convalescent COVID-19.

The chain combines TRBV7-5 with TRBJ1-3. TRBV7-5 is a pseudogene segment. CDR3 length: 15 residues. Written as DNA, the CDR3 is TGTGCCAGAAGCTTAGTAGTTCCCTCTGGAAACACCATATATTTT. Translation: CARSLVVPSGNTIYF.

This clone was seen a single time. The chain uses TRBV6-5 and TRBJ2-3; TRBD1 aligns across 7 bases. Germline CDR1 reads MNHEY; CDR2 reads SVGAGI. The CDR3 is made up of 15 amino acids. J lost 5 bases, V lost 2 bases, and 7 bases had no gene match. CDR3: CASSYRGPPGDTQYF. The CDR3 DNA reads TGTGCCAGCAGTTACAGGGGGCCCCCCGGAGATACGCAGTATTTT.

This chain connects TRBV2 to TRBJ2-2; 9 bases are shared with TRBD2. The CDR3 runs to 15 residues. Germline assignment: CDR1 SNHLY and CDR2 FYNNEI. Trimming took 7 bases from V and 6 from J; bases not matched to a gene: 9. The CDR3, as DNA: TGTGCCAGCACCCTAGAACTAGCGGGTGCCGGGGAGCTGTTTTTT. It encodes CASTLELAGAGELFF.

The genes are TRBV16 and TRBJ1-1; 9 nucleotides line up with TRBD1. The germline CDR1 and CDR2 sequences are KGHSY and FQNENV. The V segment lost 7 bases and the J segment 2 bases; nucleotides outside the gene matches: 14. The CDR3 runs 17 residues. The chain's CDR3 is CASKYRQGGVANTEAFF. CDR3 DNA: TGTGCCAGCAAATACAGACAGGGGGGCGTAGCCAACACTGAAGCTTTCTTT.

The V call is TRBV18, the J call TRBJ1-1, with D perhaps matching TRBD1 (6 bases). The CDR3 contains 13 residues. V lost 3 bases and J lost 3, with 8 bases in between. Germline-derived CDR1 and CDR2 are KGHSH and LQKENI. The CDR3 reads CASSPRQDTEAFF. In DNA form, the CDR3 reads TGTGCCAGCTCACCTAGACAGGACACTGAAGCTTTCTTT.

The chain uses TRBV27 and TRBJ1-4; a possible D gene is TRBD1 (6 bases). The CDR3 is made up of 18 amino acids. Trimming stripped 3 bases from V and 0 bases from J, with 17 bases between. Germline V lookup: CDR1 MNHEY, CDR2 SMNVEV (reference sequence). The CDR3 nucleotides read TGTGCCAGCAGTTTCACGCGCAGGGGTTATGCAACTAATGAAAAACTGTTTTTT. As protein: CASSFTRRGYATNEKLFF.

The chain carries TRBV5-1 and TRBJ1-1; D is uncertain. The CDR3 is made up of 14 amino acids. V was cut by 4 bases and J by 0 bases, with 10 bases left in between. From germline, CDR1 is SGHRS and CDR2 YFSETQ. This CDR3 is CASSTGDMNTEAFF. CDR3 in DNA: TGCGCCAGCAGCACTGGAGATATGAACACTGAAGCTTTCTTT.

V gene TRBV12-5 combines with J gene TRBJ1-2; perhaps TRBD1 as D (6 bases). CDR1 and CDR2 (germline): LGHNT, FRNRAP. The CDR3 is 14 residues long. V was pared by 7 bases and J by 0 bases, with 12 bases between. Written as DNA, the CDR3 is TGTGCTAGTGCCCCGGCAGGGGCTAACTATGGCTACACCTTC. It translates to CASAPAGANYGYTF. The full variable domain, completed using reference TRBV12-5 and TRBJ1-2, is DARVTQTPRHKVTEMGQEVTMRCQPILGHNTVFWYRQTMMQGLELLAYFRNRAPLDDSGMPKDRFSAEMPDATLATLKIQPSEPRDSAVYFCASAPAGANYGYTFGSGTRLTVV.

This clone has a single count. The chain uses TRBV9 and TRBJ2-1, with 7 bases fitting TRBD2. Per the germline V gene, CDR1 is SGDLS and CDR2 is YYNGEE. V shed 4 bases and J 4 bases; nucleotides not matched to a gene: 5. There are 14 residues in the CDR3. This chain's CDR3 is CASSLGGTYNEQFF. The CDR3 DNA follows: TGTGCCAGCAGCCTGGGGGGGACGTACAATGAGCAGTTCTTC.

The DNA of the CDR3 is TGTGCCAGCAGCCTGATGCAGGGTAGAGGCTACACCTTC. Its protein product is CASSLMQGRGYTF. The V call is TRBV14, the J call TRBJ1-2; the D gene is possibly TRBD1 (5 bases). Germline V gives CDR1 SGHDN, CDR2 FVKESK. Trimming left V 4 bases short and J 8 bases short, with 14 bases between. CDR3 length equals 13 residues. Based on the CDR3 plus reference TRBV14 and TRBJ1-2, the full variable domain is EAGVTQFPSHSVIEKGQTVTLRCDPISGHDNLYWYRRVMGKEIKFLLHFVKESKQDESGMPNNRFLAERTGGTYSTLKVQPAELEDSGVYFCASSLMQGRGYTFGSGTRLTVV.

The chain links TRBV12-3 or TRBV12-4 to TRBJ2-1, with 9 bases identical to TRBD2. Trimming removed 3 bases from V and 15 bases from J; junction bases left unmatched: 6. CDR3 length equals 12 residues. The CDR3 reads CASSLFGTSLFF. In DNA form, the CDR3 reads TGTGCCAGCAGTTTGTTCGGGACTAGCCTGTTCTTC.

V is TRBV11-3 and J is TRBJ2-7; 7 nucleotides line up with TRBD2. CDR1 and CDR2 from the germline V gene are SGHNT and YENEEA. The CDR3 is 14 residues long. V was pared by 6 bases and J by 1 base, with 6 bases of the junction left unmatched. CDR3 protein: CASRTSPRSYEQYF. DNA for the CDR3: TGTGCCAGCAGGACTAGCCCTCGGTCCTACGAGCAGTACTTC.

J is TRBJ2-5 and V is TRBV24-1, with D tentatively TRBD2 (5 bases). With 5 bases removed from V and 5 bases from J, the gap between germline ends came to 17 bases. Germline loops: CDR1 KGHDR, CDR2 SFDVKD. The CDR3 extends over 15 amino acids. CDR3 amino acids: CATSVSGSSGETQYF. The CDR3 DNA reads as TGTGCCACCAGTGTCTCGGGATCGTCTGGGGAGACCCAGTACTTC.

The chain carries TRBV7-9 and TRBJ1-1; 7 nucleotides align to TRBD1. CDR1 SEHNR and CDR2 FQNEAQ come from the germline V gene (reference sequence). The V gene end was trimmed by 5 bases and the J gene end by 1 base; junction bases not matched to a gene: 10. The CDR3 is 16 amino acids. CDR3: CASSEGQPRTNTEAFF. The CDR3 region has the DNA TGTGCCAGCAGCGAGGGACAGCCTAGGACGAACACTGAAGCTTTCTTT.

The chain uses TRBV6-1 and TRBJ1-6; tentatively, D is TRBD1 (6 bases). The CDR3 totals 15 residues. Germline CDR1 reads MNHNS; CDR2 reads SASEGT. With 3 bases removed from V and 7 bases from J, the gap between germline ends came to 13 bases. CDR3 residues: CASSESRGMNSPLHF. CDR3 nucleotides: TGTGCCAGCAGTGAGTCGAGGGGGATGAATTCACCCCTCCACTTT.

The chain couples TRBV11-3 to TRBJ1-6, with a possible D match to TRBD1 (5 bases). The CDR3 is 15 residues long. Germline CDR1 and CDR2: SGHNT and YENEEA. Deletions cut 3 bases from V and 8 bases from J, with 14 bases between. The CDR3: CASSFTTEGDSPLHF. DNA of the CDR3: TGTGCCAGCAGCTTTACGACAGAAGGTGATTCACCCCTCCACTTT.

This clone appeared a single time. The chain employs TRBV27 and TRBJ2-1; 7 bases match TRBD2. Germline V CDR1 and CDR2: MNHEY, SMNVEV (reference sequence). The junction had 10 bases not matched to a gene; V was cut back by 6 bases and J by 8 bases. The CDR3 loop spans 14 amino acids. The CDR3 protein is CASRNGRLGDEQFF. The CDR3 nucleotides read TGTGCCAGCAGGAACGGGAGGCTGGGCGATGAGCAGTTCTTC.

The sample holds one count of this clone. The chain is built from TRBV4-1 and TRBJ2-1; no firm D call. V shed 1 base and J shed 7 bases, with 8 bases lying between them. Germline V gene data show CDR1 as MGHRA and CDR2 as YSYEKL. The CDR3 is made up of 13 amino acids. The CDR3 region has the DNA TGCGCCAGCAGCCAAGTAATATATAATGAGCAGTTCTTC. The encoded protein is CASSQVIYNEQFF.

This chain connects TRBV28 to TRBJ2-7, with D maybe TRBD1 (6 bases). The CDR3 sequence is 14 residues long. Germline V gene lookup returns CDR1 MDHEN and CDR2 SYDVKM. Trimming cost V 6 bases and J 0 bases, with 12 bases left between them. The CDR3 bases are TGTGCCAGCAGGTCCGGACAGAACTCCTACGAGCAGTACTTC. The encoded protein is CASRSGQNSYEQYF.

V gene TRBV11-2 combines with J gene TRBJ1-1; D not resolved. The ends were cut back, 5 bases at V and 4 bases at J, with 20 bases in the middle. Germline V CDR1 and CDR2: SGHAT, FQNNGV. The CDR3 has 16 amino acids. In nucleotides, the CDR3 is TGTGCCAGCAGCCCGGAGGGAGGAGGATTGGGCACTGAAGCTTTCTTT. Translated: CASSPEGGGLGTEAFF.

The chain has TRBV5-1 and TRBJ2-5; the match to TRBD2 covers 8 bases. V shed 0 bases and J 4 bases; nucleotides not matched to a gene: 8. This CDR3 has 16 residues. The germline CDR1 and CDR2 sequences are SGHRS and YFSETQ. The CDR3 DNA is TGCGCCAGCAGCTTGGGCGCGGGGGGAATAGGAGAGACCCAGTACTTC. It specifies CASSLGAGGIGETQYF.

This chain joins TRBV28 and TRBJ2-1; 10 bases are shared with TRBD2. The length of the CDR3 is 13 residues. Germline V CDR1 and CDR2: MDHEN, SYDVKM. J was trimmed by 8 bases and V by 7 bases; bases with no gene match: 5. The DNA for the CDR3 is TGTGCCAGCAAGCTAGCGGGAGCGCATGAGCAGTTCTTC. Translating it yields CASKLAGAHEQFF. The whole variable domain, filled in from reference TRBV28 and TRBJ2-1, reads DVKVTQSSRYLVKRTGEKVFLECVQDMDHENMFWYRQDPGLGLRLIYFSYDVKMKEKGDIPEGYSVSREKKERFSLILESASTNQTSMYLCASKLAGAHEQFFGPGTRLTVL.

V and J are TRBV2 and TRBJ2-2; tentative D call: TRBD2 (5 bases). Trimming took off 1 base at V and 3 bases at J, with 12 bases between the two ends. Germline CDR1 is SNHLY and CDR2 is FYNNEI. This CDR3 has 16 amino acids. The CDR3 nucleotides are TGTGCCAGCAGTGAAGTTTCCAGCGGTTACACCGGGGAGCTGTTTTTT. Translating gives CASSEVSSGYTGELFF.

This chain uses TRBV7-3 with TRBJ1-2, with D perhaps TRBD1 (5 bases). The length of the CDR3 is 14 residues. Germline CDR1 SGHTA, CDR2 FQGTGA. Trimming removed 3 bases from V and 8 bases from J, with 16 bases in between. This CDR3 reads CASSLGGGHLGYTF. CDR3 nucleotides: TGTGCCAGCAGCTTGGGCGGCGGACACTTGGGCTACACCTTC. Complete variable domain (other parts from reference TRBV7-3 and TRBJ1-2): GAGVSQTPSNKVTEKGKYVELRCDPISGHTALYWYRQSLGQGPEFLIYFQGTGAADDSGLPNDRFFAVRPEGSVSTLKIQRTERGDSAVYLCASSLGGGHLGYTFGSGTRLTVV.

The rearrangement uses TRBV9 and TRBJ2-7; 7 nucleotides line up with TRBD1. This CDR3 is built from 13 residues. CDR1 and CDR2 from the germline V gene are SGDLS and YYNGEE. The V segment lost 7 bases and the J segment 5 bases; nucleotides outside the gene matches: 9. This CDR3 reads CASGRPGGNEQYF. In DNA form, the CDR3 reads TGTGCCAGCGGGAGACCAGGGGGAAACGAGCAGTACTTC.

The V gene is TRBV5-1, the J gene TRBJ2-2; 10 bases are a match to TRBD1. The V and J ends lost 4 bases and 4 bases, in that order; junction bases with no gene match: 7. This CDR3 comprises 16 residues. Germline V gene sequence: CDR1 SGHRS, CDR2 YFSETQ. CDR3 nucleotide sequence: TGCGCCAGCAGCCTGGGACAGGGGTCGTTCACCGGGGAGCTGTTTTTT. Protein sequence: CASSLGQGSFTGELFF.

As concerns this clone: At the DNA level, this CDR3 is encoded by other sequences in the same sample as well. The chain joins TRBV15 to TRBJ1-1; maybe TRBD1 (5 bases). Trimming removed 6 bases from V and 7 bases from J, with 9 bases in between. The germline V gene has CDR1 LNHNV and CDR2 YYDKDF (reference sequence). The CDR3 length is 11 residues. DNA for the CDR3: TGTGCCACCAGTCTTAGGGGTGAAGCTTTCTTT. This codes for CATSLRGEAFF.

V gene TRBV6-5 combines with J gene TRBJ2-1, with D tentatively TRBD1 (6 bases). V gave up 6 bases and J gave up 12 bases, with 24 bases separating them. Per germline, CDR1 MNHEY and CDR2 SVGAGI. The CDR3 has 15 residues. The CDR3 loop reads CASSKLGLGATGQFF. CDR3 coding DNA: TGTGCCAGCAGCAAACTCGGCCTGGGGGCGACTGGGCAGTTCTTC.

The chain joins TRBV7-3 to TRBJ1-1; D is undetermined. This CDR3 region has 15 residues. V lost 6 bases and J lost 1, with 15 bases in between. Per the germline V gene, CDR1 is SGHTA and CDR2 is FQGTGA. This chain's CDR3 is CASRSNPQANTEAFF. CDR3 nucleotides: TGTGCCAGCAGATCCAACCCCCAGGCGAACACTGAAGCTTTCTTT.